This T cell receptor (beta chain) derives from a study of OX40 agonist ivuxolimab in advanced cancers. In the study overall: Administration of intravenous ivuxolimab to patients occurred every 2 weeks at 0.01 to 10 mg/kg. Study results and caveats: Clones of CD4+ and CD8+ blood T cells grew by week 6 at doses of 0.1 to 3.0 mg/kg.

With regard to this clone: Its specificity is not known.

The CDR3 is 12 amino acids. In germline, CDR1 is SGDLS, CDR2 YYNGEE. The ends were cut back, 4 bases at V and 5 bases at J, with 8 bases in the middle. Generated by immunoSEQ multiplex PCR, the TCRdb table keeps only in-frame clones and is missing some. The repertoire includes about 150,000 clones, around 94% of them detected once, and 0.3% to 0.35% sits in the top ten. The clonotype originates from an adult with an advanced solid tumor such as melanoma, head and neck, liver or kidney cancer. The starting material was CD4+ or CD8+ T cells sorted from blood, obtained in a trial of the OX40 agonist ivuxolimab. The V call is TRBV9, the J call TRBJ2-3; no clear D. CDR3 bases: TGTGCCAGCAGCCCGGTGGAAGATACGCAGTATTTT. Translating it yields CASSPVEDTQYF. Together with reference TRBV9 and TRBJ2-3, the CDR3 gives the full variable domain: DSGVTQTPKHLITATGQRVTLRCSPRSGDLSVYWYQQSLDQGLQFLIQYYNGEERAKGNILERFSAQQFPDLHSELNLSSLELGDSALYFCASSPVEDTQYFGPGTRLTVL.